This TCR beta chain was found in a study of blood T cell repertoires in COVID-19 (dated by TCRdb to 2019 to 2021). Some background on the complete study: Samples covering the acute and convalescent phases of COVID-19 were provided by collaborators in the United States, Italy and Spain. The material from the prospective study consisted of cDNA or gDNA derived from T cells, B-cell-depleted T cells, or PBMCs. The dataset comprised deeply sampled blood TCRbeta repertoires from subjects exposed to, actively infected with, or recovered from COVID-19. The repertoires were released in a freely available public database intended as a resource for research on the immune response to SARS-CoV-2. Samples came from the ongoing ImmuneRACE study (first 160 participants) plus 1,254 subjects from 6 global collaborators. The sample metadata nearly always contained a de-identified subject ID, COVID-19 status, age in years and sex. HLA class I and class II types, where available, came from metadata supplied by the sample provider rather than from assay-based typing.

The full study reports these points: The amount of clinical and demographic metadata varied by source and participant and was provided uncurated.

Via the germline V gene, CDR1 is MDHEN and CDR2 SYDVKM. Trimming removed 6 bases from V and 2 bases from J; the gene matches leave 4 bases unexplained. The CDR3 covers 13 residues, taking in both the cysteine and the phenylalanine. CDR3 DNA only is kept here, 39 bases in frame from base 1. The immunoSEQ Assay, a bias-controlled multiplex PCR, was used to amplify TCRbeta CDR3 regions from genomic DNA. Processing in the source paper ran as follows. The number of nucleated cells in each sample was estimated from the amplification of reference gene primers within the assay. To quantify the absolute abundance of each unique TCRbeta CDR3 rearrangement, sequence reads were collapsed and filtered. For each sample, productive Simpson clonality was calculated as the square root of Simpson's diversity index across productive rearrangements. As stored in TCRdb, this immuneACCESS dataset retains in-frame rearrangements with V and J assigned. A fraction of the clones does not appear; measured against another copy, unresolved V genes explain less than half of the discrepancy, and the remainder lacks a known reason. V and J calls and clone size are copied from that table; D and trimming were computed from the DNA. Recorded for this sample are about 44,000 clones; 80% to 90% of them occurred a single time. The ten largest clones represent about 5% of the sample.

Concerning this clone itself: No antigen is known for it. Nothing much larger sits one base from this clone, and base qualities are not available.

Each collaborating institution followed its own protocols to collect whole blood in K2EDTA tubes. Collaborator samples were shipped for TCRbeta analysis as frozen whole blood, isolated PBMCs, or DNA extracted from either sample type. Material for sequencing was peripheral blood. The rearranged chain carries TRBV28 and TRBJ2-7, and TRBD1 matches 7 of the central bases. This sequence originates from a human donor in a cohort sampled during active COVID-19. The DNA is TGTGCCAGCAGCCGAGGGACAGCCTACGAGCAGTACTTC. Translated, it reads CASSRGTAYEQYF.